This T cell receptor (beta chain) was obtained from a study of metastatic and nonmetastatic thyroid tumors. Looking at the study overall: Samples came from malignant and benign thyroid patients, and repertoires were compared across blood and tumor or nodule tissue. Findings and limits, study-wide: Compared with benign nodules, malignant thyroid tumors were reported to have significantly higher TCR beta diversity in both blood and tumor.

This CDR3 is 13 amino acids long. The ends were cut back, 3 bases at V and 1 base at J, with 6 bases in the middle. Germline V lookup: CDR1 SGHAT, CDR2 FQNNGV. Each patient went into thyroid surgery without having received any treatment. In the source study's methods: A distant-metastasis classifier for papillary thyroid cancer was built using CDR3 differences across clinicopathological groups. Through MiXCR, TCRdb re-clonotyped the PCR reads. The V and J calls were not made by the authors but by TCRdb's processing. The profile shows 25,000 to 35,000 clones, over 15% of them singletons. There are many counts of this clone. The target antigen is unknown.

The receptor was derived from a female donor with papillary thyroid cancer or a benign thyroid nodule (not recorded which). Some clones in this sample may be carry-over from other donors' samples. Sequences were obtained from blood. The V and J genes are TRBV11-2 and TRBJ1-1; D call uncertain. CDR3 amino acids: CASSFYPNTEAFF. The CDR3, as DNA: TGTGCCAGCAGCTTTTATCCGAACACTGAAGCTTTCTTT.